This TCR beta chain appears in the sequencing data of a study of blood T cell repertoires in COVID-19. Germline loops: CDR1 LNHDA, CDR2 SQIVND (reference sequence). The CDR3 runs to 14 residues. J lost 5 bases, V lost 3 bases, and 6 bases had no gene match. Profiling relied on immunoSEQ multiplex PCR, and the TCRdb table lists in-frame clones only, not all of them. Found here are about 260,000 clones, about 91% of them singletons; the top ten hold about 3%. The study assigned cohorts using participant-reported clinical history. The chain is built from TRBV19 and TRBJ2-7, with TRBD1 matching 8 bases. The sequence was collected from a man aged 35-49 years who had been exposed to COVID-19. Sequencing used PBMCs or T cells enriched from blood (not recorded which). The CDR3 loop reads CASSIGQGDDEQYF. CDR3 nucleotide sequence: TGTGCCAGTAGTATTGGACAGGGAGACGACGAGCAGTACTTC.